Following are 27 T cell receptor beta chains from one sample sequenced in a study of regulatory T cells in long-lasting Graves disease. Assembly of TCR beta libraries relied on iRepertoire HTBI primers together with Arm-PCR of CDR3 regions. TCRdb passed the multiplex PCR reads through MiXCR, listing each CDR3 protein once. Of some 490,000 distinct CDR3 sequences detected, 9.5% to 15% appear once; the ten largest clones hold around 9.3%. Noted time point: newly diagnosed GD, antithyroid drugs for less than 3 months. Extracted PBMC RNA gave rise to the TCR library. These records were also assigned to another study, of T cells in Graves' hyperthyroidism and ophthalmopathy.

The sample here was peripheral blood mononuclear cells (PBMCs), taken at new diagnosis, from a patient treated with antithyroid drugs. The receptor source for this set is a woman aged 25 to 39 with Graves disease.

This clonotype was detected a few times. This sequence joins TRBV6-1 and TRBJ2-1; D unclear. This CDR3 region has 15 residues. V was cut by 5 bases and J by 6 bases, with 17 bases left in between. Germline lookup yields CDR1 MNHNS and CDR2 SASEGT. This CDR3 is CASSRSGETCNEQFF. The CDR3 region has the DNA TGTGCCAGCAGTCGGTCAGGTGAAACCTGCAATGAGCAGTTCTTC.

This clonotype occurred many times. This chain connects TRBV25-1 to TRBJ1-5; 10 positions agree with TRBD1. J gave up 5 bases and V 3 bases, and 4 bases lay outside the gene matches. Germline CDR1 reads MGHDK; CDR2 reads SYGVNS. There are 15 residues in the CDR3. CDR3 sequence (DNA): TGTGCCAGCAGTGACCCAGGACAGGGGGATCAGCCCCAGCATTTT. It encodes CASSDPGQGDQPQHF.

There are a few counts of this clonotype. The chain's CDR3 is CASSVSAGPSYNEQFF. CDR3 bases: TGTGCCAGCAGCGTATCTGCGGGACCCTCCTACAATGAGCAGTTCTTC. The chain carries TRBV9 and TRBJ2-1, with D possibly TRBD2 on 6 matching bases. The CDR3 has 16 amino acids. The V gene's germline CDR1 is SGDLS and CDR2 YYNGEE. Deletions cut 1 base from V and 0 bases from J, with 11 bases between.

This clonotype was seen repeatedly, ten times or more. The rearrangement joins TRBV3-1 to TRBJ1-6; D unresolved. Germline V gene data show CDR1 as LGHDT and CDR2 as YNNKEL (reference sequence). This CDR3 comprises 13 residues. V was clipped by 8 bases and J by 0 bases, with 5 bases between them. The DNA of the CDR3 is TGTGCCAGCGTGGGCTCCTATAATTCACCCCTCCACTTT. It specifies CASVGSYNSPLHF.

This clonotype showed up just a few times. The chain employs TRBV4-3 and TRBJ2-7, with 11 bases lining up with TRBD2. The CDR3 runs 17 residues. Germline V gene sequence: CDR1 LGHNA, CDR2 YSLEER. The junction had 8 bases not matched to a gene; V was cut back by 0 bases and J by 4 bases. The CDR3, as DNA: TGCGCCAGCAGCCAAGACACCGGGACTAGCGGCATGTACGAGCAGTACTTC. This gives the protein CASSQDTGTSGMYEQYF.

This clonotype occurred many times. The rearrangement joins TRBV28 to TRBJ1-2; TRBD1 agrees at 9 bases. CDR1 is MDHEN and CDR2 is SYDVKM in the germline V gene. The CDR3 consists of 18 residues. Trimming at V came to 5 bases and at J to 0 bases, leaving 13 bases not matched to a gene. The CDR3 sequence: CASSALPGTGPSNYGYTF. DNA for the CDR3: TGTGCCAGCAGTGCCCTTCCCGGGACAGGGCCATCTAACTATGGCTACACCTTC.

This clonotype appeared a few times. The rearrangement joins TRBV30 to TRBJ1-2, with D possibly matching TRBD1 (6 bases). CDR3 length: 14 residues. CDR1 GTSNPN and CDR2 SVGIG come from the germline V gene (reference sequence). Trimming removed 2 bases at V and 5 bases at J, with 15 bases between. For the CDR3, the DNA is TGTGCCTGGAGTCGACGGGACACAGCTTATGGCTACACCTTC. It translates to CAWSRRDTAYGYTF.

This clonotype has a count of ten or more. The chain carries TRBV7-9 and TRBJ2-7; D tentatively fits TRBD1 or TRBD2 (6 bases each). In germline, CDR1 is SEHNR, CDR2 FQNEAQ (reference sequence). Trimming took off 6 bases at V and 2 bases at J, with 14 bases between the two ends. This CDR3 contains 14 residues. The CDR3 DNA is TGTGCCAGCAGTGGGGGGACATCCCCCTACGAGCAGTACTTC. It yields the protein CASSGGTSPYEQYF. Using reference TRBV7-9 and TRBJ2-7 for the parts outside the CDR3, the full variable domain is DTGVSQNPRHKITKRGQNVTFRCDPISEHNRLYWYRQTLGQGPEFLTYFQNEAQLEKSRLLSDRFSAERPKGSFSTLEIQRTEQGDSAMYLCASSGGTSPYEQYFGPGTRLTVT.

The chain joins TRBV7-3 to TRBJ1-1; perhaps TRBD1 as D (6 bases). CDR3 length equals 13 residues. Germline V gives CDR1 SGHTA, CDR2 FQGTGA. Trimming pared 5 bases from V and 4 bases from J, leaving 11 bases between. Here the CDR3 reads CASSPGVTTEAFF. CDR3 sequence (DNA): TGTGCCAGCAGCCCAGGGGTTACCACTGAAGCTTTCTTT.

In this sample, this clonotype turned up many times. V usage is TRBV2 and J usage is TRBJ2-3, with 9 bases that match TRBD2. The ends lost 4 bases at V and 3 bases at J; junction bases unmatched: 5. CDR3 length equals 15 residues. The V gene's germline CDR1 is SNHLY and CDR2 FYNNEI. The CDR3 loop is CASSAIAGATDTQYF. CDR3 nucleotides: TGTGCCAGCAGTGCTATAGCGGGAGCAACAGATACGCAGTATTTT.

Note on this clonotype: It differs at one base from a far larger clone, so likely a read error. The rearrangement links TRBV3-1 to TRBJ2-1; the match to TRBD2 covers 7 bases. In germline, CDR1 is LGHDT, CDR2 YNNKEL (reference sequence). V dropped 2 bases and J dropped 13; count of bases not matched to a gene: 17. The CDR3 is made up of 16 amino acids. CDR3 coding DNA: TGTGCCAGCAGCCAAACTGGGAGGGAATTCCAAGAGACCCAGTTCTTC. Protein sequence: CASSQTGREFQETQFF.

This clonotype appeared many times. The chain employs TRBV11-2 and TRBJ1-1; D might be TRBD1 (5 bases). Per germline, CDR1 SGHAT and CDR2 FQNNGV. This CDR3 is 11 amino acids long. V gave up 7 bases and J gave up 6 bases, with 9 bases separating them. CDR3 in DNA: TGTGCCAGCACCTGGGGGTCTGAAGCTTTCTTT. Protein product: CASTWGSEAFF. The variable domain in full, with the rest retrieved from reference TRBV11-2 and TRBJ1-1, is EAGVAQSPRYKIIEKRQSVAFWCNPISGHATLYWYQQILGQGPKLLIQFQNNGVVDDSQLPKDRFSAERLKGVDSTLKIQPAKLEDSAVYLCASTWGSEAFFGQGTRLTVV.

This clonotype was picked up many times. A read error may account for a junction end that differs from germline. The rearrangement uses TRBV5-1 and TRBJ2-3; TRBD1 or TRBD2 may be the D gene (6 bases each). Germline CDR1 is SGHRS and CDR2 is YFSETQ. The CDR3 loop spans 15 amino acids. The CDR3 sequence: CASSLARRGTDTQYF. The CDR3 DNA is TGTGCCAGCAGCTTGGCCCGGAGGGGGACAGATACGCAGTATTTT.

This clonotype was recorded at least ten times. CDR3 DNA sequence: TGTGCCAGCAGCCATCCAGACAGGGGAGATGAAGCTTTCTTT. As protein: CASSHPDRGDEAFF. This chain joins TRBV3-1 and TRBJ1-1; 8 bases match TRBD1. Looked up from germline, CDR1 is LGHDT and CDR2 is YNNKEL (reference sequence). Trimming cost V 3 bases and J 7 bases; bases outside gene matches: 7. The CDR3 runs to 14 residues.

J is TRBJ2-7 and V is TRBV7-9; no reliable D call. V was shortened by 1 base and J by 3 bases, with 10 bases between the two germline ends. Germline-derived CDR1 and CDR2 are SEHNR and FQNEAQ (reference sequence). The CDR3 length is 14 residues. The CDR3 sequence is CASSLVVGNYEQYF. The CDR3 nucleotides are TGTGCCAGCAGCTTAGTAGTGGGCAACTACGAGCAGTACTTC.

This clonotype was seen a single time. The chain links TRBV7-9 to TRBJ2-7; D ambiguous. Germline CDR1 reads SEHNR; CDR2 reads FQNEAQ (reference sequence). Trimming shortened V by 6 bases and J by 4 bases, and 16 bases separated the two germline ends. The CDR3 sequence is 14 residues long. The chain's CDR3 is CASSHLDGVYEQYF. CDR3 nucleotide sequence: TGTGCCAGCAGTCACCTAGACGGAGTTTACGAGCAGTACTTC.

This clonotype was recorded at least ten times. V is TRBV2 and J is TRBJ2-5; possibly TRBD1 or TRBD2 for D (5 bases each). CDR1 is SNHLY, CDR2 FYNNEI, per germline. Deletions cut 4 bases from V and 9 bases from J, with 21 bases between. CDR3 length equals 15 residues. CDR3 coding DNA: TGTGCCAGCAGTGTGGTCGGGACGCATGAAGAAGCCCAGTACTTC. It translates to CASSVVGTHEEAQYF.

This clonotype was detected many times. V and J are TRBV20-1 and TRBJ1-3, with a weak D call TRBD1 (6 bases). The V end lost 0 bases, the J end lost 0 bases, and 12 bases lay between the germline ends. The CDR3 sequence is 16 residues long. Germline CDR1 and CDR2: DFQATT and SNEGSKA (reference sequence). CDR3 DNA sequence: TGCAGTGCTAGAGATGGCGGCAGGGGCTCTGGAAACACCATATATTTT. It yields the protein CSARDGGRGSGNTIYF.

This chain's CDR3 is CSAPNPGYPNQPQHF. CDR3 DNA: TGCAGTGCCCCGAACCCGGGCTACCCCAATCAGCCCCAGCATTTT. J is TRBJ1-5 and V is TRBV20-1; D remains unclear. V lost 6 bases, J lost 3 bases, and 18 bases lay in between. Germline V CDR1 and CDR2: DFQATT, SNEGSKA (reference sequence). The CDR3 is 15 residues long.

The table lists this clonotype with a few counts. V is TRBV30 and J is TRBJ2-1; D call uncertain. Per germline, CDR1 GTSNPN and CDR2 SVGIG (reference sequence). CDR3 length: 13 residues. Trimming took 1 base from V and 0 from J, leaving 4 bases between them. The CDR3 here is CAWSGSSYNEQFF. The CDR3 bases are TGTGCCTGGAGTGGGAGCTCCTACAATGAGCAGTTCTTC.

This clonotype appeared many times. The V and J genes are TRBV19 and TRBJ1-4; tentatively, D is TRBD1 (6 bases). Trimming pared 7 bases from V and 8 bases from J, leaving 17 bases between. The V gene's germline CDR1 is LNHDA and CDR2 SQIVND (reference sequence). This CDR3 has 14 residues. CDR3 DNA sequence: TGTGCCAGTACCCTAGGGGGGGGCGAGGAAAAACTGTTTTTT. Protein: CASTLGGGEEKLFF.

This clonotype was found many times. V gene TRBV12-3 or TRBV12-4 combines with J gene TRBJ2-3; D remains ambiguous. CDR3 length equals 13 residues. V was cut by 3 bases and J by 4 bases, with 8 bases left in between. DNA of the CDR3: TGTGCCAGCAGTTTCACTTTACCAGATACGCAGTATTTT. Translation: CASSFTLPDTQYF.

This clonotype was detected many times. The rearrangement joins TRBV12-3 or TRBV12-4 to TRBJ1-6, with 8 bases identical to TRBD1. The CDR3 spans 13 residues. J was trimmed by 9 bases and V by 4 bases; bases with no gene match: 2. The DNA of the CDR3 is TGTGCCAGCAGTTCAGGGGGCGCTTCACCCCTCCACTTT. This translates into CASSSGGASPLHF.

This clonotype was counted many times. The CDR3 sequence: CSARDPGNEQFF. CDR3 nucleotide sequence: TGCAGTGCTAGAGATCCTGGGAATGAGCAGTTCTTC. The chain recombines TRBV20-1 with TRBJ2-1; D gene uncertain. The CDR3 has 12 amino acids. The germline gives CDR1 DFQATT, CDR2 SNEGSKA (reference sequence). Trimming left V 0 bases short and J 7 bases short, with 7 bases between.

This clonotype was recorded many times. V is TRBV11-1 and J is TRBJ2-3; 8 nucleotides match TRBD2. Germline V gives CDR1 SGHAT, CDR2 FQDESV (reference sequence). This CDR3 has 22 residues. The V and J ends lost 4 bases and 6 bases, in that order; junction bases with no gene match: 30. The CDR3 DNA sequence: TGTGCCAGCAGCTCCCCCCACTCTCGAGCGGGAGCCGTAGTGGAAGGTTTTGATACGCAGTATTTT. This gives the protein CASSSPHSRAGAVVEGFDTQYF.

Many counts were recorded for this clonotype. The V and J genes are TRBV18 and TRBJ2-7; 8 nucleotides match TRBD1. CDR1 KGHSH and CDR2 LQKENI come from the germline V gene. The J segment lost 2 bases and the V segment lost 5 bases, leaving 5 bases of the junction unmatched. This CDR3 spans 14 amino acids. The CDR3 DNA reads as TGTGCCAGCTCAACCCAGGGGGCCCCCTACGAGCAGTACTTC. Protein product: CASSTQGAPYEQYF.

This clonotype was picked up many times. The chain is built from TRBV7-9 and TRBJ2-1; weak D call: TRBD1 (5 bases). The CDR3 length is 15 residues. V shed 5 bases and J shed 4 bases, with 15 bases lying between them. Germline lookup yields CDR1 SEHNR and CDR2 FQNEAQ (reference sequence). CDR3 nucleotides: TGTGCCAGCAGCCGTGACAGAGCCCTATACAATGAGCAGTTCTTC. This gives the protein CASSRDRALYNEQFF. Filled out from reference TRBV7-9 and TRBJ2-1, the complete variable domain reads DTGVSQNPRHKITKRGQNVTFRCDPISEHNRLYWYRQTLGQGPEFLTYFQNEAQLEKSRLLSDRFSAERPKGSFSTLEIQRTEQGDSAMYLCASSRDRALYNEQFFGPGTRLTVL.